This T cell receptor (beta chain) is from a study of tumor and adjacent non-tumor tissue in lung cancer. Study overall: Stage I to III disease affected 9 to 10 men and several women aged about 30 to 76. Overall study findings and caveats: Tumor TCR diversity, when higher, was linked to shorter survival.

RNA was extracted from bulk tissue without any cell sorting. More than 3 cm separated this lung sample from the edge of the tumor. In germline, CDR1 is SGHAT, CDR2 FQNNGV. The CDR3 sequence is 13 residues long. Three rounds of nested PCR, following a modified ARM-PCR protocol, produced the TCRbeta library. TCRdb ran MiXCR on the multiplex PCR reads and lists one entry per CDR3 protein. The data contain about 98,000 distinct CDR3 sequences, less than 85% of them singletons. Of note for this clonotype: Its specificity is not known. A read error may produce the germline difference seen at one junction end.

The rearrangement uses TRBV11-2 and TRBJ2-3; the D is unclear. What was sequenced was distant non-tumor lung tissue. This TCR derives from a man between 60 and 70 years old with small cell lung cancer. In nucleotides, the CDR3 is TGTGCCTGCAGTTTCAATAGCACAGATACGCAGTATTTT. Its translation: CACSFNSTDTQYF.